The rows below give T cell receptor beta chains drawn from one sample of a study of T cells expressing NK-cell markers. Reanalyzing the 5' RACE reads, TCRdb keeps one entry per CDR3 protein, without DNA. The listing records about 300,000 distinct CDR3 sequences. The specimen was blood T cells: a sorted CD56 or NKG2C T cell subset, CD4+ or CD8+ T cells, or bulk PBMC T cells (not recorded which). The receptor source for this set is a woman aged 18 to 75 in good health. Each CDR3 is given with its conserved first and last residue.

J gene: TRBJ2-7
V gene: TRBV12-3/TRBV12-4
CDR3 protein: CASSLEQYSYEQYF

J gene: TRBJ2-2
V gene: TRBV11-2
CDR3 protein: CASSRLSNTGELFF

J gene: TRBJ2-2
V gene: TRBV5-1
CDR3 protein: CASSRGTNTGELFF

J gene: TRBJ1-1
V gene: TRBV6-1
CDR3 protein: CASIPDRVNTEAFF

J gene: TRBJ2-2
V gene: TRBV11-2
CDR3 protein: CASSLTGTPGTGELFF

J gene: TRBJ1-2
V gene: TRBV6-2/TRBV6-3
CDR3 protein: CASSYSRGTNYGYTF

J gene: TRBJ2-1
V gene: TRBV7-2
CDR3 protein: CASSSKGTSSDEQFF

J gene: TRBJ2-3
V gene: TRBV18
CDR3 protein: CASSPVAGTGLTDTQYF

J gene: TRBJ2-3
V gene: TRBV12-3/TRBV12-4
CDR3 protein: CASRPTGPGENTQYF

J gene: TRBJ2-2
V gene: TRBV12-3/TRBV12-4
CDR3 protein: CASNGLAGNTGELFF

J gene: TRBJ2-3
V gene: TRBV2
CDR3 protein: CATGRGASGSDTQYF